One TCR beta chain is described in this entry. The clone's antigen remains unknown. No qualities accompany the bases; no much larger clone lies one base away. This entry belongs to a study of beta chain features in type 1 diabetes (dated by TCRdb to the late 2010s). Background for the entire study: No differences in mean age, gender distribution, total cell number or subset yield were found between patients and healthy donors. In the study, TCRB repertoires of sorted circulating CD4+ T cell subsets from recently diagnosed type 1 diabetes patients were compared with those of matched healthy donors. A total of some 110 million sorted cells were examined across all samples, and a strong correlation was observed between cell number per subset and RNA yield. Naive and central memory subsets were obtained from all 30 or so donors, but regulatory and stem cell-like memory subsets were isolated from only 8 patients and roughly eight healthy donors.

Each donor gave one peripheral blood draw, averaging approximately 110 mL, which was collected into heparinised tubes. A BD FACSAria II was used to sort naive, central memory, regulatory and stem cell-like memory CD4+ T cells with a panel that included CD45RO, CCR7, CD25, CD127, CD95 and CD27. Purity was above 95% for every sorted population. PBMCs were isolated right away by Lymphoprep density gradient centrifugation and were stained directly, without culture. So that batch effects would be minimized, each experiment stained and sorted samples in pairs, pairing one healthy donor with one patient. The entire isolated RNA was reverse transcribed using the High Capacity cDNA Reverse Transcription Kit, and thus expressed TCRB transcripts were sequenced. Deep immunoSEQ sequencing was applied to naive, central memory and regulatory T cell samples, giving an average of around 3.8 million total reads per sample. Sorted cells were lysed in RLT buffer, and RNA was extracted using DNase-treated RNeasy Micro or Mini kits according to cell number. Each cell subset was processed separately to prevent cross-contamination, with patient and healthy donor samples processed together. Using the immunoSEQ multiplex PCR, TCRB sequences were amplified from cDNA into 87-bp fragments spanning the CDR3 region. Sequencing of the amplicons was done on the Illumina HiSeq platform. The study's own analysis went as follows. PCR bias was computationally corrected using synthetic template baselines, reads within Hamming distance 2 were collapsed, and singletons that could not be merged were discarded. Reads were aligned against IMGT to assign V, D and J genes, CDR3 length and insertions or deletions at six rearrangement sites. Within each subset, clonotype counts were normalized to sorted cell number, after which true diversity and Gini coefficients were computed with the tcR R package. The overlap coefficient, calculated on TCRB nucleotide sequences, was used to quantify repertoire sharing. Out-of-frame TCRB sequences from naive cells were analyzed as a proxy for the pre-selection repertoire. Drawn from immuneACCESS, this table holds only the in-frame rearrangements with V and J called that TCRdb kept. Clones are partly lost; checked studies trace under half to an unresolved V gene and leave the rest unexplained. V and J calls and clone size are those listed in that table; D and trimming were worked out from the DNA. Present in this sample are around 250,000 clones, around an eighth of which were seen just once. The ten most abundant clones make up 0.015% to 0.02% of the sample.

From cysteine to phenylalanine, the CDR3 is 15 amino acids long. Of the read, only the CDR3 DNA is kept; its 45 bases are in frame from base 1. CDR1 SEHNR and CDR2 FQNEAQ were looked up in the germline V gene (reference sequence). V and J lose 5 bases and 1 base, and a span of 14 bases separates them. The paper as a whole reports these results and caveats: Shorter templates might be favored by PCR, yet because patient and control samples were amplified and corrected together, any such skew would affect both groups equally. Type 1 diabetes patients showed a moderate but significant shortening of TCRB CDR3 length in all four CD4+ subsets. Fewer insertions and more nucleotide deletions at VDJ recombination sites were observed in patients with type 1 diabetes, implying thymic rearrangement abnormalities. Because small numbers of individuals were included in the HLA sub-analyses, any influence of HLA type on TCRB rearrangement was left unresolved. Because cDNA rather than genomic DNA was sequenced, highly expressing activated cells could have been over-represented, although no difference in activation and CD3 levels was found between groups. Naive, central memory and regulatory TCRB repertoires appeared more similar among patients than among healthy donors.

Recombination linked TRBV7-9 to TRBJ1-1; a tentative D call is TRBD1 (5 bases match). The receptor was derived from a man aged 25-45 years with type 1 diabetes. Sequencing was done on a sample of naive CD4+ T cells from blood. This sample's cell subset or site label indicates: true naive CD4+ T cells. The CDR3 protein: CASSARFGANTEAFF. The sequenced DNA: TGTGCCAGCAGCGCGCGATTTGGGGCGAACACTGAAGCTTTCTTT. The CDR3 plus the reference TRBV7-9 and TRBJ1-1 genes for the other parts give the full variable domain: DTGVSQNPRHKITKRGQNVTFRCDPISEHNRLYWYRQTLGQGPEFLTYFQNEAQLEKSRLLSDRFSAERPKGSFSTLEIQRTEQGDSAMYLCASSARFGANTEAFFGQGTRLTVV.